The clone carrying this TCR beta chain was counted once. The data stem from a study of CD8 T cells in Susac syndrome. Random hexamers primed reverse transcription of about 0.45 to 1 ug RNA. The method of amplification for TCR beta CDR3 was immunoSEQ multiplex PCR, covering 54 Vbeta and 13 Jbeta. MiXCR, applied by TCRdb to the immunoSEQ multiplex PCR reads, yields one record per CDR3 protein. This sample has a few hundred thousand distinct CDR3 sequences, with around 95% found just once. J gave up 5 bases and V 0 bases, and 9 bases lay outside the gene matches. Germline V gene data show CDR1 as LGHDT and CDR2 as YNNKEL (reference sequence). The CDR3 runs to 18 residues. From blood CD8+ and CD4+ T cells, the TCR beta chain was sequenced. The authors negatively isolated CD8+ and CD4+ T cells and FACS-enriched TEMRA cells.

Specimen: CD4+ T cells from PBMCs. The receptor's source is a human donor with multiple sclerosis. This chain links TRBV3-1 with TRBJ2-2; TRBD2 matches 10 bases. The CDR3 DNA sequence: TGTGCCAGCAGCCAAGAGAGTCGTCTAGCGGGAGTGACCGGGGAGCTGTTTTTT. It specifies CASSQESRLAGVTGELFF.